These 20 T cell receptor beta chains share one sample of origin, sequenced in a study of shared clonotypes between healthy human individuals. Here immunoSEQ multiplex PCR was the method, and the copy in TCRdb shows in-frame clones only, minus some. Seen here are about 500,000 clones, roughly three quarters observed once, and the top ten hold approximately 12%. Sequencing was performed on PBMCs. Source of these receptors: a woman aged 40-49 years in good health. Some clones in this sample may be carry-over from other donors' samples.

Notes on this clone: One end of the junction is discordant with germline, which a read error may explain. The same CDR3 is also encoded by other DNA sequences in this sample. This chain uses TRBV7-9 with TRBJ2-1, with D possibly being TRBD2 (5 bases). The germline CDR1 and CDR2 sequences are SEHNR and FQNEAQ (reference sequence). The CDR3 runs 15 residues. CDR3 in amino acids: CAGSLVPEAYNEQFF. For the CDR3, the DNA is TGTGCCGGCAGCTTAGTTCCGGAGGCCTACAATGAGCAGTTCTTC. The whole variable domain, remainder taken from reference TRBV7-9 and TRBJ2-1, is DTGVSQNPRHKITKRGQNVTFRCDPISEHNRLYWYRQTLGQGPEFLTYFQNEAQLEKSRLLSDRFSAERPKGSFSTLEIQRTEQGDSAMYLCAGSLVPEAYNEQFFGPGTRLTVL.

The chain recombines TRBV28 with TRBJ1-2; unclear D gene. V was clipped by 2 bases and J by 5 bases, with 12 bases between them. Per the germline V gene, CDR1 is MDHEN and CDR2 is SYDVKM. This CDR3 has 14 residues. The CDR3 DNA reads as TGTGCCAGCAGTTTAGTCGGGGTGGGGTATGGCTACACCTTC. It codes for CASSLVGVGYGYTF.

Note on this clone: Possible read error: a much larger clone is one base away. Within the sample, other DNA sequences also encode this same CDR3. The chain combines TRBV6-4 with TRBJ2-3, with TRBD2 matching 10 bases. CDR3 length: 16 amino acids. Germline CDR1 is MRHNA and CDR2 is SNTAGT. DNA of the CDR3: TGCGCCAGCAGCCAAAGGGCAGCGGGAGGGTCAGATACGCAGTATTTT. It translates to CASSQRAAGGSDTQYF.

V usage is TRBV7-2 and J usage is TRBJ2-7, with D possibly TRBD2 on 6 matching bases. V lost 6 bases and J lost 4, with 16 bases in between. Germline V lookup: CDR1 SGHTA, CDR2 FQGNSA. CDR3 length equals 14 residues. The CDR3 loop reads CASRKTSSVYEQYF. The CDR3 DNA reads TGTGCCAGCAGAAAAACGTCTAGCGTTTACGAGCAGTACTTC.

This sequence joins TRBV27 and TRBJ2-7; D is perhaps TRBD2 (6 bases). With 3 bases removed from V and 3 bases from J, the gap between germline ends came to 12 bases. CDR1 is MNHEY and CDR2 is SMNVEV in the germline V gene (reference sequence). This CDR3 comprises 14 residues. CDR3 amino acids: CASSLVGGDYEQYF. CDR3 nucleotides: TGTGCCAGCAGTTTGGTGGGCGGGGACTACGAGCAGTACTTC.

J is TRBJ2-7 and V is TRBV5-1; 10 bases agree with TRBD2. V trimming: 4 bases; J trimming: 3 bases; junction bases outside the gene matches: 13. The CDR3 is 17 amino acids. The V gene's germline CDR1 is SGHRS and CDR2 YFSETQ. Here the CDR3 reads CASSTGLAEVPNYEQYF. CDR3 coding DNA: TGCGCCAGCAGCACCGGACTAGCGGAGGTCCCTAACTACGAGCAGTACTTC.

V and J are TRBV6-5 and TRBJ2-4; TRBD2 aligns across 13 bases. CDR3 length: 15 residues. J gave up 8 bases and V 6 bases, and 7 bases lay outside the gene matches. Germline CDR1 is MNHEY and CDR2 is SVGAGI. CDR3 DNA sequence: TGTGCCAGCAGGAGAGGACTAGCGGGAGATGACATTCAGTACTTC. This translates into CASRRGLAGDDIQYF.

The CDR3, as DNA: TGTGCCAGCCCACCCGACAGACTCCGGACATCCTACGAGCAGTACTTC. Translation: CASPPDRLRTSYEQYF. The V gene is TRBV5-8, the J gene TRBJ2-7; possible D gene TRBD1, 5 bases. The CDR3 runs 16 residues. The germline V gene has CDR1 SGHTS and CDR2 YDEGEE. The V and J ends lost 7 bases and 1 base respectively, with 21 bases between them.

The rearrangement joins TRBV27 to TRBJ1-4; D possibly corresponds to TRBD1 (6 bases). In germline, CDR1 is MNHEY, CDR2 SMNVEV (reference sequence). V was pared by 0 bases and J by 8 bases, with 13 bases between. The CDR3 consists of 15 residues. CDR3 protein: CASSLSSGVDEKLFF. DNA for the CDR3: TGTGCCAGCAGTTTATCGTCAGGGGTCGACGAAAAACTGTTTTTT.

The chain joins TRBV27 to TRBJ2-7, with TRBD2 identical over 9 bases. Germline values: CDR1 MNHEY, CDR2 SMNVEV (reference sequence). The CDR3 runs 13 residues. J gave up 4 bases and V 6 bases, and 4 bases lay outside the gene matches. CDR3 protein: CASRKAGGYEQYF. The CDR3 region has the DNA TGTGCCAGCAGAAAAGCGGGAGGATACGAGCAGTACTTC.

The J gene is TRBJ2-4, the V gene TRBV18, with 9 bases aligning to TRBD2. The CDR3 has 16 amino acids. The J segment lost 5 bases and the V segment lost 3 bases, leaving 8 bases of the junction unmatched. Germline V gene sequence: CDR1 KGHSH, CDR2 LQKENI. The CDR3 region has the DNA TGTGCCAGCTCACCCTCGATTAGCGGGGGCCAAAACATTCAGTACTTC. Protein product: CASSPSISGGQNIQYF.

The rearrangement links TRBV27 to TRBJ1-2, with D maybe TRBD1 (5 bases). The CDR3 is made up of 13 amino acids. Germline-derived CDR1 and CDR2 are MNHEY and SMNVEV (reference sequence). Between the trimmed V and J ends, which lost 7 bases and 2 bases, there was a span of 11 bases. CDR3 residues: CASTPRGNYGYTF. DNA of the CDR3: TGTGCCAGCACACCCCGGGGGAACTATGGCTACACCTTC.

This clone was recorded a few times. The chain joins TRBV6-5 to TRBJ2-7; D unresolved. V dropped 2 bases and J dropped 2 bases, with 13 bases sitting between them. This CDR3 contains 15 residues. Germline CDR1 is MNHEY and CDR2 is SVGAGI. The CDR3 loop is CASSYEPARPYEQYF. CDR3 bases: TGTGCCAGCAGTTACGAGCCAGCTCGACCCTACGAGCAGTACTTC.

This clone was recorded only once. The rearrangement links TRBV19 to TRBJ2-6, with D perhaps TRBD2 (5 bases). The V end lost 5 bases, the J end lost 4 bases, and 12 bases lay between the germline ends. Germline lookup yields CDR1 LNHDA and CDR2 SQIVND (reference sequence). This CDR3 spans 15 amino acids. The CDR3 is CASSVLGAGANVLTF. The DNA of the CDR3 is TGTGCCAGTAGTGTACTAGGCGCGGGGGCCAACGTCCTGACTTTC.

The V gene is TRBV2, the J gene TRBJ1-3; D is undetermined. Germline CDR1 is SNHLY and CDR2 is FYNNEI. V lost 8 bases and J 0 bases, leaving 8 bases between the germline ends. The CDR3 contains 13 residues. CDR3 coding DNA: TGTGCCAGCGTGGCAGTCTCTGGAAACACCATATATTTT. Amino acid sequence: CASVAVSGNTIYF.

The CDR3 DNA follows: TGTGCCTGGAGTATAGTTCAGGGAATCGGGGAGCTGTTTTTT. It encodes CAWSIVQGIGELFF. The genes are TRBV30 and TRBJ2-2, with a weak D call TRBD1 (5 bases). CDR1 is GTSNPN and CDR2 is SVGIG in the germline V gene (reference sequence). CDR3 length: 14 residues. V was cut by 2 bases and J by 7 bases, with 14 bases left in between. The full variable domain, in which reference TRBV30 and TRBJ2-2 provide the parts outside the CDR3, is SQTIHQWPATLVQPVGSPLSLECTVEGTSNPNLYWYRQAAGRGLQLLFYSVGIGQISSEVPQNLSASRPQDRQFILSSKKLLLSDSGFYLCAWSIVQGIGELFFGEGSRLTVL.

This chain connects TRBV29-1 to TRBJ2-3, with 8 bases matching TRBD2. The germline V gene has CDR1 SQVTM and CDR2 ANQGSEA. Trimming at V came to 8 bases and at J to 0 bases, leaving 4 bases not matched to a gene. This CDR3 comprises 13 residues. DNA for the CDR3: TGCAGCCTAGTAGCGGGAAGCACAGATACGCAGTATTTT. Translated: CSLVAGSTDTQYF.

The rearrangement joins TRBV7-9 to TRBJ2-7; 10 bases map to TRBD2. The CDR3 has 15 amino acids. The J segment lost 5 bases and the V segment lost 5 bases, leaving 9 bases of the junction unmatched. Germline values: CDR1 SEHNR, CDR2 FQNEAQ (reference sequence). Written as DNA, the CDR3 is TGTGCCAGCAGCCGGTCCCTAGCGGGGGCTGACGAGCAGTACTTC. It translates to CASSRSLAGADEQYF.

This chain links TRBV6-1 with TRBJ1-1; D unresolved. This CDR3 spans 15 amino acids. V was shortened by 1 base and J by 11 bases, with 20 bases between the two germline ends. Germline CDR1 reads MNHNS; CDR2 reads SASEGT. CDR3 in DNA: TGTGCCAGCAGTGAAGAAGGCAGACCGTGGTTTTCGGCTTTCTTT. Translating gives CASSEEGRPWFSAFF.

This chain links TRBV18 with TRBJ1-1, with D perhaps matching TRBD1 (6 bases). V was trimmed by 2 bases and J by 5 bases, leaving 15 bases between them. The CDR3 is made up of 15 amino acids. Germline V CDR1 and CDR2: KGHSH, LQKENI. CDR3 loop: CASSPAGAARTEAFF. CDR3 sequence (DNA): TGTGCCAGCTCACCAGCGGGGGCCGCCAGGACTGAAGCTTTCTTT.